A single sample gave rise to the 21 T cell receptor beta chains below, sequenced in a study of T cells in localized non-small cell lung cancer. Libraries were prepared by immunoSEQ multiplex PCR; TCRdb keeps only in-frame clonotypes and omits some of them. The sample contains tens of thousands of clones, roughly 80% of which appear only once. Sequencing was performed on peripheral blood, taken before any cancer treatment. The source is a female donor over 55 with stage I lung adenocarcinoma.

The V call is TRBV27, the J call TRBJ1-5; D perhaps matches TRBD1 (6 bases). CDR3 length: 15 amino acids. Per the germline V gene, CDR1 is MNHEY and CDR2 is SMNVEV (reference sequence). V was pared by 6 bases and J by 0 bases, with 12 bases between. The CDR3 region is CASSLNRDSNQPQHF. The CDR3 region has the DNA TGTGCCAGCAGCCTAAACAGGGATAGCAATCAGCCCCAGCATTTT.

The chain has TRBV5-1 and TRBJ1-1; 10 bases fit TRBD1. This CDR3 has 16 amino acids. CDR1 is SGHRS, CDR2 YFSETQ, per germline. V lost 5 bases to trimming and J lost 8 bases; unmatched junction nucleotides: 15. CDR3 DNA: TGCGCCAGCAGTTATGGGCGGGACAGGGGACAAACGGAAGCTTTCTTT. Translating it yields CASSYGRDRGQTEAFF.

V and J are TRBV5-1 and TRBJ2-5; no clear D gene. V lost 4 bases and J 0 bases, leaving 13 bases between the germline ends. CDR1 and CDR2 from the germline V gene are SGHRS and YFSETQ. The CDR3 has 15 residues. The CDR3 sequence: CASSPGMGYQETQYF. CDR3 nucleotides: TGCGCCAGCAGCCCTGGGATGGGGTACCAAGAGACCCAGTACTTC.

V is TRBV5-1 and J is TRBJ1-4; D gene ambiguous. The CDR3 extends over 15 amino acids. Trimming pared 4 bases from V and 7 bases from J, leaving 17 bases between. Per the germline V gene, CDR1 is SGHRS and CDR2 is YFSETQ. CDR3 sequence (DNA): TGCGCCAGCAGCCCACAACGAGGGTTGGGTGAAAAACTGTTTTTT. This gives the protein CASSPQRGLGEKLFF.

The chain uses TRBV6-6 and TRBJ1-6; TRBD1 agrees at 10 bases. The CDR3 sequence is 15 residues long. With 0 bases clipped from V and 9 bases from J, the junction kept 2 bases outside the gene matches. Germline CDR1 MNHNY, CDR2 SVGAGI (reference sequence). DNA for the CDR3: TGTGCCAGCAGTTACTCGGACAGGGGGGGTTCACCCCTCCACTTT. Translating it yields CASSYSDRGGSPLHF.

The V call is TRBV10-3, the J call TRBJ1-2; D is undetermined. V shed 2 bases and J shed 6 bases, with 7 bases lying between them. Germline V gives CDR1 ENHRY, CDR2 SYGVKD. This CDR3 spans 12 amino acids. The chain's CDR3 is CAISENLHGYTF. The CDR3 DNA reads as TGTGCCATCAGTGAGAATCTCCATGGCTACACCTTC.

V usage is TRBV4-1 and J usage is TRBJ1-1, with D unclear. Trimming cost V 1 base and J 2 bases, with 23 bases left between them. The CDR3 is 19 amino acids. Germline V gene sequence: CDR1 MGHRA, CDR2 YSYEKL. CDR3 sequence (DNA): TGCGCCAGCAGCCAAGGTCAAGTTTCCAGATTAACGGGTAACACTGAAGCTTTCTTT. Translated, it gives CASSQGQVSRLTGNTEAFF.

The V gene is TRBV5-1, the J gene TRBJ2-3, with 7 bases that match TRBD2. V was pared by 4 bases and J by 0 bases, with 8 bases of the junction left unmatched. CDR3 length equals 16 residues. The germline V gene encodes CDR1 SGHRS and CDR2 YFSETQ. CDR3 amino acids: CASSADISGSTDTQYF. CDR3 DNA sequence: TGCGCCAGCAGCGCGGATATTAGCGGGAGCACAGATACGCAGTATTTT.

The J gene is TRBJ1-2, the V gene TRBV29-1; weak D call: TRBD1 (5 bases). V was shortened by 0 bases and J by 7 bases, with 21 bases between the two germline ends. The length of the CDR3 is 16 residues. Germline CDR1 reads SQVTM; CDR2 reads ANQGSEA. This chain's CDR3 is CSVEDQGPYPRRGYTF. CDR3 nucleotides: TGCAGCGTTGAAGACCAGGGCCCTTATCCTAGGCGTGGCTACACCTTC.

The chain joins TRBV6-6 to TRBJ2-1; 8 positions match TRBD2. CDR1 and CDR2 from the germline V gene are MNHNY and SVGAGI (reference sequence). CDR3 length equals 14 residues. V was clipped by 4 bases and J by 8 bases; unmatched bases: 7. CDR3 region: CASSLASGYDEQFF. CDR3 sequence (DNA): TGTGCCAGCAGTTTAGCTAGCGGGTATGATGAGCAGTTCTTC.

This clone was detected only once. The CDR3 sequence is CAVLRDRGTGELFF. The CDR3 nucleotides are TGTGCCGTACTCCGGGACAGGGGGACCGGGGAGCTGTTTTTT. The chain employs TRBV10-3 and TRBJ2-2; 11 positions agree with TRBD1. J was trimmed by 5 bases and V by 11 bases; bases with no gene match: 7. CDR3 length: 14 residues. Germline-derived CDR1 and CDR2 are ENHRY and SYGVKD.

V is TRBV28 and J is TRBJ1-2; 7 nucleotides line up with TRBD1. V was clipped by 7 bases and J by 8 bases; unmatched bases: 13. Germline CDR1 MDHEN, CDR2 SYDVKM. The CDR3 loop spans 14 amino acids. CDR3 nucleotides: TGTGCCAGCACCCCGTCGGGCCAGGGGGGAGGCTACACCTTC. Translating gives CASTPSGQGGGYTF.

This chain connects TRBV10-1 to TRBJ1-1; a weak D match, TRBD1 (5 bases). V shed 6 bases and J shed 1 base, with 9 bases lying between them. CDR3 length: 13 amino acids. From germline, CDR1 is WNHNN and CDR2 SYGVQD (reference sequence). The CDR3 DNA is TGCGCCAGCAGCGCAGACAGGAACACTGAAGCTTTCTTT. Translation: CASSADRNTEAFF.

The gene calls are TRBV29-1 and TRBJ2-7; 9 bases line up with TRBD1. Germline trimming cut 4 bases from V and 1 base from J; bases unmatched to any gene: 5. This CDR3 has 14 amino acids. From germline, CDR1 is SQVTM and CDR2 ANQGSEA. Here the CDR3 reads CSVVTGGMSYEQYF. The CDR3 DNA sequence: TGCAGCGTTGTCACAGGGGGCATGTCCTACGAGCAGTACTTC.

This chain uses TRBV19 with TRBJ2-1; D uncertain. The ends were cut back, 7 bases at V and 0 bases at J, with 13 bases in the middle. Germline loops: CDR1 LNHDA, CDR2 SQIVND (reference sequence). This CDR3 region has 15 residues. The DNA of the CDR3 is TGTGCCAGTACCAGTGGACGGAGCTCCTACAATGAGCAGTTCTTC. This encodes CASTSGRSSYNEQFF. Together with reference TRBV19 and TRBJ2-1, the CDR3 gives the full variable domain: DGGITQSPKYLFRKEGQNVTLSCEQNLNHDAMYWYRQDPGQGLRLIYYSQIVNDFQKGDIAEGYSVSREKKESFPLTVTSAQKNPTAFYLCASTSGRSSYNEQFFGPGTRLTVL.

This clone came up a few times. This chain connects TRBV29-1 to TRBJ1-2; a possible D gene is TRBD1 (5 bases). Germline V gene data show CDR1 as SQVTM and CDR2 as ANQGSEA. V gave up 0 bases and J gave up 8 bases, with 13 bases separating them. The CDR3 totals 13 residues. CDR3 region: CSVEDRQGGGYTF. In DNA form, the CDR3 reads TGCAGCGTTGAAGACCGTCAGGGTGGGGGCTACACCTTC. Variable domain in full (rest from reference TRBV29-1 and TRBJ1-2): SAVISQKPSRDICQRGTSLTIQCQVDSQVTMMFWYRQQPGQSLTLIATANQGSEATYESGFVIDKFPISRPNLTFSTLTVSNMSPEDSSIYLCSVEDRQGGGYTFGSGTRLTVV.

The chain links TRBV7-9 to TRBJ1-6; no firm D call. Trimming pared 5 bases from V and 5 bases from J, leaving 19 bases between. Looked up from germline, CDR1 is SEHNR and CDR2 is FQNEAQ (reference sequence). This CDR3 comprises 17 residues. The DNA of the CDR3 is TGTGCCAGCAGCGCCCCTGGCGGGGTACCAAATAATTCACCCCTCCACTTT. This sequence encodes CASSAPGGVPNNSPLHF.

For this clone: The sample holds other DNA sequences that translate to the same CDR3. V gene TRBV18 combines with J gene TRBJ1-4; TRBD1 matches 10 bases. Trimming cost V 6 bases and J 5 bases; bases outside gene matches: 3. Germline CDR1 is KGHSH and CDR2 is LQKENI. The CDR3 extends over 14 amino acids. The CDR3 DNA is TGTGCCAGCTCTCCGGGACAGGGGAATGAAAAACTGTTTTTT. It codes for CASSPGQGNEKLFF.

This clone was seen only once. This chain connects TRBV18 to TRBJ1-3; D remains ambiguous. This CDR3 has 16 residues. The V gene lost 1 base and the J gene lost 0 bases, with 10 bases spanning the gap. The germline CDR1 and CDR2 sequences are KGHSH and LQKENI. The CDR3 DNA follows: TGTGCCAGCTCACCACAGAAACTCAACTCTGGAAACACCATATATTTT. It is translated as CASSPQKLNSGNTIYF.

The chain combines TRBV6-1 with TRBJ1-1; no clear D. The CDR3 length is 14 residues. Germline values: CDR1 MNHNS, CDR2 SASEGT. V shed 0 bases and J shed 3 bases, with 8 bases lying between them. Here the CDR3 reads CASSEARWDTEAFF. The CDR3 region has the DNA TGTGCCAGCAGTGAAGCGCGATGGGACACTGAAGCTTTCTTT.

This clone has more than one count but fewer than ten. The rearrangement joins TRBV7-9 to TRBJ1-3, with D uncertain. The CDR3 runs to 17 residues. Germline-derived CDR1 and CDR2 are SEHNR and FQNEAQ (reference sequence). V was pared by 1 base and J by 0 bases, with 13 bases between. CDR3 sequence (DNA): TGTGCCAGCAGCTTAGGGCTGGCCGCAGTCTCTGGAAACACCATATATTTT. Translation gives CASSLGLAAVSGNTIYF.